This T cell receptor (beta chain) emerged from a study of blood T cell repertoires in COVID-19. Overall study context: The samples span acute and convalescent COVID-19 from the United States, Italy and Spain.

Assay: immunoSEQ multiplex PCR; the TCRdb copy retains only in-frame clones and omits some. The sample yields about 270,000 clones, 90% seen once. V was shortened by 3 bases and J by 1 base, with 10 bases between the two germline ends. Germline CDR1 is SGHDN and CDR2 is FVKESK. The CDR3 loop spans 15 amino acids. Enrollees, about 18 to 90 years old, lived in approximately 24 US areas. Cohort allocation depended upon clinical history that participants reported. The TCR comes from a woman aged 25 to 39 with acute COVID-19. The chain uses TRBV14 and TRBJ2-1; D remains unclear. The sequenced sample was PBMCs or T cells enriched from blood (not recorded which). CDR3 sequence: CASSHDLVSYNEQFF. The CDR3 bases are TGTGCCAGCAGCCATGACTTAGTGTCCTACAATGAGCAGTTCTTC.